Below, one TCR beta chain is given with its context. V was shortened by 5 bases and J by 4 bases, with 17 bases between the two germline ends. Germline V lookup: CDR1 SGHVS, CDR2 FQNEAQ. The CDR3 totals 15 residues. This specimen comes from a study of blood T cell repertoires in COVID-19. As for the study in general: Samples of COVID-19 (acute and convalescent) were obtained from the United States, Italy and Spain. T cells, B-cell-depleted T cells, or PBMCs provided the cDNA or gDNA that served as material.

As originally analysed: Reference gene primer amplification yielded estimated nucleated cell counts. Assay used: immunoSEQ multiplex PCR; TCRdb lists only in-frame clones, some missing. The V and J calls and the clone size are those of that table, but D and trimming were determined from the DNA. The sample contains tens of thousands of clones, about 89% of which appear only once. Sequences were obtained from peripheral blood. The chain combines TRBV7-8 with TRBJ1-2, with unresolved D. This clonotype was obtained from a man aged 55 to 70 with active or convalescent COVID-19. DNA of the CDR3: TGTGCCAGCAGCCCAGCGGTCTCAACATTCTATGGCTACACCTTC. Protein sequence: CASSPAVSTFYGYTF.